Listed here are 23 T cell receptor beta chains from one sample, sequenced in a study of post-analysis software for immune sequencing data. Their target antigens are unknown. TCR beta libraries were prepared from cDNA with unique molecular identifiers. TCRdb re-called the PCR reads with MiXCR, one entry per CDR3 protein. The table has approximately 360,000 distinct CDR3 sequences, less than 40% seen once. General study findings and limits: With TRBV5-6, TRBV5-1 and TRBV20-1 included, roughly five TRBV segments were more frequent in patients than in controls.

Sequencing was performed on blood. These TCRs come from a girl aged 5-17 years with multiple sclerosis.

This clonotype was recorded a few times. J is TRBJ2-5 and V is TRBV10-3, with 7 bases fitting TRBD1. The CDR3 extends over 15 amino acids. V gave up 6 bases and J gave up 3 bases; unmatched junction bases: 10. CDR1 and CDR2 from the germline V gene are ENHRY and SYGVKD. The CDR3 region is CAISGVQGSEETQYF. CDR3 in DNA: TGTGCCATCAGCGGGGTACAGGGGTCGGAAGAGACCCAGTACTTC.

The rearrangement links TRBV7-3 to TRBJ2-1; D may match TRBD1 or TRBD2 (5 bases each). The germline CDR1 and CDR2 sequences are SGHTA and FQGTGA. With 5 bases removed from V and 5 bases from J, the gap between germline ends came to 16 bases. The CDR3 runs to 15 residues. CDR3 bases: TGTGCCAGCAGCCAAGGGAGACAGTGGGACAATGAGCAGTTCTTC. This translates into CASSQGRQWDNEQFF. The whole variable domain, filled in from reference TRBV7-3 and TRBJ2-1, reads GAGVSQTPSNKVTEKGKYVELRCDPISGHTALYWYRQSLGQGPEFLIYFQGTGAADDSGLPNDRFFAVRPEGSVSTLKIQRTERGDSAVYLCASSQGRQWDNEQFFGPGTRLTVL.

This clonotype showed up just a few times. CDR3 protein: CSVPRTRDGLSIFF. The CDR3 bases are TGCAGCGTCCCCAGGACCCGGGACGGATTGTCAATTTTCTTT. The chain couples TRBV29-1 to TRBJ1-1; a possible D gene is TRBD1 (5 bases). The V gene's germline CDR1 is SQVTM and CDR2 ANQGSEA. The CDR3 runs 14 residues. V gave up 6 bases and J gave up 13 bases, with 27 bases separating them.

The chain uses TRBV28 and TRBJ2-1; the match to TRBD1 covers 8 bases. The CDR3 has 15 amino acids. Germline CDR1 and CDR2: MDHEN and SYDVKM. Unmatched junction bases numbered 7, after V lost 2 bases and J lost 7 bases. CDR3 amino acids: CASSLGDRGWNEQFF. In DNA, the CDR3 is TGTGCCAGCAGTTTAGGTGACAGGGGCTGGAATGAGCAGTTCTTC.

There are many counts of this clonotype. The chain has TRBV11-2 and TRBJ2-7, with D possibly TRBD2 on 5 matching bases. Trimming left V 3 bases short and J 3 bases short, with 9 bases between. The CDR3 covers 13 residues. Germline values: CDR1 SGHAT, CDR2 FQNNGV. CDR3 residues: CASSLLAGYEQYF. The DNA for the CDR3 is TGTGCCAGCAGCTTGTTGGCGGGCTACGAGCAGTACTTC.

This clonotype was picked up a small number of times. V gene TRBV4-1 combines with J gene TRBJ1-4; 8 bases match TRBD1. J lost 7 bases, V lost 3 bases, and 7 bases had no gene match. The germline gives CDR1 MGHRA, CDR2 YSYEKL. CDR3 length equals 15 residues. CDR3 sequence: CASSHQGQEFEKLFF. The CDR3 DNA is TGCGCCAGCAGCCACCAGGGACAGGAGTTTGAAAAACTGTTTTTT.

J is TRBJ1-6 and V is TRBV9; TRBD1 matches 9 bases. V shed 5 bases and J 8 bases; nucleotides not matched to a gene: 2. Germline lookup yields CDR1 SGDLS and CDR2 YYNGEE. The CDR3 loop spans 13 amino acids. The CDR3, as DNA: TGTGCCAGCAGGACAGGGGGAGATTCACCCCTCCACTTT. Protein product: CASRTGGDSPLHF.

V usage is TRBV10-3 and J usage is TRBJ2-1; 10 positions agree with TRBD2. The V gene end was trimmed by 7 bases and the J gene end by 4 bases; junction bases not matched to a gene: 1. Germline V gene data show CDR1 as ENHRY and CDR2 as SYGVKD. This CDR3 contains 13 residues. Here the CDR3 reads CAITAGGYNEQFF. In DNA form, the CDR3 reads TGTGCCATCACAGCGGGGGGGTACAATGAGCAGTTCTTC.

Concerning this clonotype itself: A junction end diverges from the germline sequence, so it may reflect a read error. The gene calls are TRBV29-1 and TRBJ1-2, with D hard to call. The CDR3 has 13 residues. Germline V gives CDR1 SQVTM, CDR2 ANQGSEA. CDR3 sequence: CSVEIAGNYGYTF. CDR3 bases: TGTAGCGTTGAAATAGCGGGTAACTATGGCTACACCTTC.

In its sample, this clonotype was seen a few times. The rearrangement links TRBV5-1 to TRBJ1-2, with 10 bases that match TRBD1. CDR3 length equals 13 residues. The germline V gene has CDR1 SGHRS and CDR2 YFSETQ. The trim removed 6 bases at V and 7 bases at J, leaving 6 bases unmatched. Here the CDR3 reads CASKRQGAFGYTF. CDR3 bases: TGCGCCAGCAAGAGACAGGGGGCGTTTGGCTACACCTTC.

The chain joins TRBV10-3 to TRBJ1-6; the match to TRBD1 covers 9 bases. This CDR3 contains 16 residues. The V segment lost 3 bases and the J segment 7 bases; nucleotides outside the gene matches: 7. CDR1 ENHRY and CDR2 SYGVKD come from the germline V gene. The CDR3 loop reads CAISEEQGAPNSPLHF. CDR3 nucleotides: TGTGCCATCAGTGAAGAACAGGGGGCACCAAATTCACCCCTCCACTTT.

With respect to this clonotype: The junction differs from germline at one of its ends, possibly a read error. The chain employs TRBV29-1 and TRBJ1-1, with unresolved D. The germline V gene has CDR1 SQVTM and CDR2 ANQGSEA. The CDR3 spans 13 residues. The CDR3, as DNA: TGCAGCGTTGAGCTACTGGGTGGCACTGAAGCTTGCTTT. Encoded protein: CSVELLGGTEACF.

This clonotype was found a few times. The chain links TRBV9 to TRBJ2-3; 7 bases are a match to TRBD1. CDR1 is SGDLS, CDR2 YYNGEE, per germline. This CDR3 has 14 amino acids. The junction had 6 bases not matched to a gene; V was cut back by 3 bases and J by 5 bases. CDR3 in amino acids: CASSDRDRQDTQYF. The CDR3 DNA reads as TGTGCCAGCAGCGATCGGGACAGACAAGATACGCAGTATTTT.

In DNA form, the CDR3 reads TGCAGCGTTGTAGCAGGGATCTCCTACAATGAGCAGTTCTTC. It codes for CSVVAGISYNEQFF. The chain is built from TRBV29-1 and TRBJ2-1, with a tentative D call TRBD1 (5 bases). The germline V gene has CDR1 SQVTM and CDR2 ANQGSEA. The CDR3 is made up of 14 amino acids. Deletions cut 4 bases from V and 0 bases from J, with 10 bases between.

V is TRBV6-5 and J is TRBJ2-1, with 12 positions matching TRBD2. The V and J ends lost 6 bases and 2 bases, in that order; junction bases with no gene match: 5. Germline lookup yields CDR1 MNHEY and CDR2 SVGAGI. This CDR3 spans 16 amino acids. The DNA for the CDR3 is TGTGCCAGCAGGGCGACTAGCGGGGGCCCCTACAATGAGCAGTTCTTC. Translating it yields CASRATSGGPYNEQFF.

CDR3: CASSRAGYEQYF. The CDR3 DNA is TGTGCCAGCAGCCGGGCAGGCTACGAGCAGTACTTC. The rearrangement joins TRBV3-1 to TRBJ2-4; D gene unclear. The assigned J gene may be wrong: the sequence end matches TRBJ2-7 better. The germline gives CDR1 LGHDT, CDR2 YNNKEL (reference sequence). The CDR3 is 12 residues long.

This clonotype was picked up a small number of times. The rearrangement uses TRBV24-1 and TRBJ2-5; no clear D. CDR1 is KGHDR and CDR2 is SFDVKD in the germline V gene. The germline V and J ends were trimmed by 8 bases and 5 bases, with 5 bases remaining between them. The CDR3 is 10 amino acids. The CDR3 DNA reads TGTGCCACCACCGTCGAGACCCAGTACTTC. Translated, it gives CATTVETQYF.

DNA for the CDR3: TGTGCCAGCAGCGTGAGGACAGACTCCTACGAGCAGTACTTC. This encodes CASSVRTDSYEQYF. This rearrangement joins TRBV9 to TRBJ2-7, with D possibly being TRBD1 (6 bases). The CDR3 loop spans 14 amino acids. From germline, CDR1 is SGDLS and CDR2 YYNGEE. Deletions cut 2 bases from V and 0 bases from J, with 9 bases between.

The rearrangement links TRBV4-2 to TRBJ2-6, with D possibly matching TRBD1 (6 bases). From germline, CDR1 is LGHNA and CDR2 YNFKEQ. V gave up 4 bases and J gave up 4 bases, with 14 bases separating them. The CDR3 loop spans 16 amino acids. CDR3 in DNA: TGTGCCAGCAGCCCAGACAGGCCCCCCGGGGCCAACGTCCTGACTTTC. This gives the protein CASSPDRPPGANVLTF.

This clonotype was detected only once. The rearrangement joins TRBV5-1 to TRBJ1-4; D unclear. The CDR3 has 16 amino acids. Germline V gene sequence: CDR1 SGHRS, CDR2 YFSETQ. The germline V and J ends were trimmed by 3 bases and 7 bases, with 19 bases remaining between them. Written as DNA, the CDR3 is TGCGCCAGCAGCTGTGACTCCCCGCACGAAGGTGAAAAACTGTTTTTT. Its translation: CASSCDSPHEGEKLFF.

The chain recombines TRBV29-1 with TRBJ1-2, with 7 bases lining up with TRBD1. Germline assignment: CDR1 SQVTM and CDR2 ANQGSEA. V dropped 6 bases and J dropped 1; count of bases not matched to a gene: 11. The CDR3 totals 15 residues. In DNA form, the CDR3 reads TGCAGCGTCGCTGGGACAGATATTGTTAACTATGGCTACACCTTC. Protein product: CSVAGTDIVNYGYTF.

The chain links TRBV6-1 to TRBJ1-1, with 7 bases fitting TRBD1. V shed 4 bases, J shed 3 bases, and the junction held 2 bases outside the gene matches. The CDR3 consists of 13 residues. In germline, CDR1 is MNHNS, CDR2 SASEGT. The CDR3 DNA reads TGTGCCAGCAGTGGAACAGGGGACACTGAAGCTTTCTTT. It yields the protein CASSGTGDTEAFF.

The rearrangement joins TRBV20-1 to TRBJ1-1; 7 bases agree with TRBD1. CDR3 size: 16 residues. In germline, CDR1 is DFQATT, CDR2 SNEGSKA (reference sequence). V lost 2 bases, J lost 2 bases, and 11 bases stayed unmatched. CDR3 in DNA: TGCAGTGCTAGAAACGTAAACAGGGGAGCAAACACTGAAGCTTTCTTT. It encodes CSARNVNRGANTEAFF.